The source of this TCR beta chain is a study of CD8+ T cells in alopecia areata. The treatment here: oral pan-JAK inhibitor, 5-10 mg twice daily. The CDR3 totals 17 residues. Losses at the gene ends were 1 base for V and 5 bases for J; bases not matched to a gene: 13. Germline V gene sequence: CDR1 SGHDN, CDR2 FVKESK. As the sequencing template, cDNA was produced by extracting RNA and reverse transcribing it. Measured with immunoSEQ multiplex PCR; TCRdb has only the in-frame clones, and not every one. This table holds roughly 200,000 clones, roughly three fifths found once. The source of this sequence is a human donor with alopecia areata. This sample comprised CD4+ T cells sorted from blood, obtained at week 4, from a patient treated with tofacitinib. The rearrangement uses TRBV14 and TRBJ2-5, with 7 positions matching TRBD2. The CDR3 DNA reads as TGTGCCAGCAGCCAAGGAGGCGGGGGTCACCTTCCTGAGACCCAGTACTTC. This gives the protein CASSQGGGGHLPETQYF.